The 25 T cell receptor beta chains in this list originate from one sample, sequenced in a study of blood T cell repertoires in COVID-19 (dated by TCRdb to about 2020). Library generation was performed with the immunoSEQ multiplex PCR assay. The source is immuneACCESS, and TCRdb retained only in-frame sequences with V and J called. Part of the clones is not carried over; for the studies checked, unresolved V genes explain less than half of this, and the remainder is unexplained. A total of over 400,000 clones appear in this sample, 86% of them only once. The top ten hold almost 1.5% of the sample. The specimen was peripheral blood. The receptors originated from a woman aged 25 to 39 with active or convalescent COVID-19.

This clone showed up just a few times. The rearrangement joins TRBV5-1 to TRBJ1-1, with 8 bases matching TRBD1. V was clipped by 2 bases and J by 7 bases; unmatched bases: 7. The germline gives CDR1 SGHRS, CDR2 YFSETQ. The CDR3 length is 14 residues. CDR3 sequence (DNA): TGCGCCAGCAGCTTCAGGGGGCCCGCGAATGAAGCTTTCTTT. Protein: CASSFRGPANEAFF.

The chain links TRBV4-1 to TRBJ2-1; tentatively, D is TRBD2 (6 bases). This CDR3 is built from 16 residues. The ends were cut back, 3 bases at V and 2 bases at J, with 14 bases in the middle. The germline gives CDR1 MGHRA, CDR2 YSYEKL. In nucleotides, the CDR3 is TGCGCCAGCAGCCATCCCGGGACTGGAACCTACAATGAGCAGTTCTTC. As protein: CASSHPGTGTYNEQFF.

This rearrangement joins TRBV9 to TRBJ1-6, with D uncertain. Trimming stripped 0 bases from V and 6 bases from J, with 10 bases between. Germline-derived CDR1 and CDR2 are SGDLS and YYNGEE. The CDR3 contains 15 residues. CDR3 amino acids: CASSVGAAFNSPLHF. The CDR3 nucleotides are TGTGCCAGCAGCGTAGGGGCAGCCTTTAATTCACCCCTCCACTTT.

The genes are TRBV10-3 and TRBJ1-5, with D uncertain. There are 13 residues in the CDR3. V was clipped by 3 bases and J by 7 bases, with 10 bases between them. CDR1 is ENHRY, CDR2 SYGVKD, per germline. The CDR3 DNA is TGTGCCATCAGTGAATTTGAGGGACAGCCCCAGCATTTT. It is translated as CAISEFEGQPQHF.

CDR3 protein: CASSDSSDTGELFF. Here the CDR3 DNA reads TGTGCCAGCAGTGACTCGTCAGACACCGGGGAGCTGTTTTTT. The chain recombines TRBV6-4 with TRBJ2-2; D uncertain. Trimming removed 0 bases at V and 3 bases at J, with 5 bases between. The CDR3 sequence is 14 residues long. CDR1 and CDR2 from the germline V gene are MRHNA and SNTAGT.

The gene calls are TRBV10-1 and TRBJ2-3, with a possible D match to TRBD2 (6 bases). The CDR3 totals 13 residues. Germline V gives CDR1 WNHNN, CDR2 SYGVQD (reference sequence). The V and J ends lost 8 bases and 0 bases respectively, with 9 bases between them. CDR3 nucleotide sequence: TGCGCCAGCTCGGGAGACAGCACAGATACGCAGTATTTT. Encoded protein: CASSGDSTDTQYF.

The chain recombines TRBV19 with TRBJ2-1; D is unresolved. This CDR3 is built from 16 residues. V was trimmed by 1 base and J by 0 bases, leaving 10 bases between them. Germline-derived CDR1 and CDR2 are LNHDA and SQIVND (reference sequence). Here the CDR3 reads CASSIVQVLSYNEQFF. The CDR3 coding sequence is TGTGCCAGTAGTATAGTTCAGGTACTCTCCTACAATGAGCAGTTCTTC.

The chain couples TRBV10-3 to TRBJ2-5, with TRBD2 matching over 11 bases. Germline loops: CDR1 ENHRY, CDR2 SYGVKD. V shed 3 bases, J shed 5 bases, and the junction held 5 bases outside the gene matches. The CDR3 runs 15 residues. The chain's CDR3 is CAISEIAGGTETQYF. CDR3 DNA sequence: TGTGCCATCAGTGAAATAGCGGGGGGGACGGAGACCCAGTACTTC.

The chain carries TRBV19 and TRBJ2-1; 10 bases line up with TRBD2. The CDR3 consists of 16 residues. Germline CDR1 LNHDA, CDR2 SQIVND (reference sequence). With V trimmed by 10 bases and J by 4 bases, 13 bases remained unmatched. The CDR3 loop reads CATRLAGPVIYNEQFF. For the CDR3, the DNA is TGTGCCACCAGACTAGCGGGCCCCGTTATTTACAATGAGCAGTTCTTC.

The V call is TRBV12-5, the J call TRBJ1-1; D gene uncertain. Germline CDR1 is LGHNT and CDR2 is FRNRAP. The CDR3 consists of 12 residues. V was shortened by 8 bases and J by 8 bases, with 15 bases between the two germline ends. CDR3 amino acids: CASSLGLREAFF. CDR3 DNA: TGTGCTAGTTCCTTGGGTCTGCGGGAAGCTTTCTTT.

This chain uses TRBV4-1 with TRBJ1-4; 7 nucleotides agree with TRBD1. V shed 2 bases and J 7 bases; nucleotides not matched to a gene: 13. CDR1 is MGHRA, CDR2 YSYEKL, per germline. The CDR3 has 17 residues. The CDR3 region has the DNA TGCGCCAGCAGCCAAAGACCAACGGGACAGTCGAGTGAAAAACTGTTTTTT. Residues: CASSQRPTGQSSEKLFF.

V and J are TRBV6-5 and TRBJ1-2; TRBD1 might be the D (6 bases). Germline-derived CDR1 and CDR2 are MNHEY and SVGAGI. Trimming cost V 6 bases and J 4 bases, with 12 bases left between them. The CDR3 contains 13 residues. The DNA for the CDR3 is TGTGCCAGCAGGAGAACAGGGACCTATGGCTACACCTTC. Translated: CASRRTGTYGYTF.

The chain couples TRBV7-9 to TRBJ1-1; 10 bases agree with TRBD1. CDR1 is SEHNR, CDR2 FQNEAQ, per germline (reference sequence). V was pared by 5 bases and J by 8 bases, with 5 bases of the junction left unmatched. The CDR3 spans 13 residues. CDR3: CASSVTGGPEAFF. CDR3 coding DNA: TGTGCCAGCAGCGTGACAGGGGGCCCCGAAGCTTTCTTT.

V usage is TRBV7-9 and J usage is TRBJ2-5; tentatively, D is TRBD1 (5 bases). The germline V gene encodes CDR1 SEHNR and CDR2 FQNEAQ (reference sequence). V lost 2 bases to trimming and J lost 2 bases, with 24 bases between them. The CDR3 has 19 residues. Here the CDR3 reads CASSLHSLVGQARQETQYF. The CDR3 bases are TGTGCCAGCAGCTTACATTCGTTAGTGGGGCAGGCAAGACAAGAGACCCAGTACTTC.

The V gene is TRBV29-1, the J gene TRBJ2-7; D is possibly TRBD1 (5 bases). CDR3 length: 14 amino acids. Germline-derived CDR1 and CDR2 are SQVTM and ANQGSEA. V was clipped by 4 bases and J by 2 bases, with 15 bases between them. CDR3 sequence (DNA): TGCAGCGTTGTGGGCCAGGGTTTCGCCTACGAGCAGTACTTC. Protein product: CSVVGQGFAYEQYF.

This chain connects TRBV3-1 (or the pseudogene TRBV3-2) to TRBJ2-7; tentatively, D is TRBD2 (6 bases). The CDR3 consists of 18 residues. The V gene's germline CDR1 is LGHDT and CDR2 YNNKEL (reference sequence). V was cut by 0 bases and J by 3 bases, with 21 bases left in between. The CDR3, as DNA: TGTGCCAGCAGCCAAGACGGGTTGGGCGGGGCGCCGGGCTACGAGCAGTACTTC. This codes for CASSQDGLGGAPGYEQYF.

This clone has more than one count but fewer than ten. The gene calls are TRBV2 and TRBJ1-1, with no clear D. Trimming left V 5 bases short and J 2 bases short, with 9 bases between. Germline V CDR1 and CDR2: SNHLY, FYNNEI. This CDR3 is 13 amino acids long. DNA for the CDR3: TGTGCCAGCAGTACGGACTACAACACTGAAGCTTTCTTT. Its translation is CASSTDYNTEAFF.

The chain joins TRBV27 to TRBJ1-1; 10 positions agree with TRBD1. The CDR3 runs 16 residues. Germline V CDR1 and CDR2: MNHEY, SMNVEV (reference sequence). The trim removed 4 bases at V and 0 bases at J, leaving 5 bases unmatched. CDR3 bases: TGTGCCAGCAGTTCAGACAGGGGGCGGGTGAACACTGAAGCTTTCTTT. Encoded protein: CASSSDRGRVNTEAFF.

In this sample, this clone turned up a few times. V gene TRBV11-2 combines with J gene TRBJ2-3, with TRBD2 matching over 13 bases. The CDR3 extends over 16 amino acids. The V gene end was trimmed by 5 bases and the J gene end by 5 bases; junction bases not matched to a gene: 7. Germline V gene sequence: CDR1 SGHAT, CDR2 FQNNGV. The DNA of the CDR3 is TGTGCCAGCAGCGTACTAGCGGGGGGGCCGGGAGATACGCAGTATTTT. Encoded protein: CASSVLAGGPGDTQYF.

V is TRBV7-9 and J is TRBJ1-6; weak D call: TRBD1 (6 bases). Looked up from germline, CDR1 is SEHNR and CDR2 is FQNEAQ (reference sequence). The CDR3 is 17 residues long. V gave up 0 bases and J gave up 5 bases, with 14 bases separating them. CDR3 amino acids: CASSLADSEYNNSPLHF. The CDR3 DNA sequence: TGTGCCAGCAGCTTAGCGGACAGCGAATACAATAATTCACCCCTCCACTTT.

This rearrangement joins TRBV2 to TRBJ2-5; 11 nucleotides align to TRBD2. This CDR3 has 17 amino acids. CDR1 and CDR2 from the germline V gene are SNHLY and FYNNEI. The V gene end was trimmed by 0 bases and the J gene end by 7 bases; junction bases not matched to a gene: 10. This CDR3 reads CASSEAHGLAGEGTQYF. Here the CDR3 DNA reads TGTGCCAGCAGTGAAGCGCACGGACTAGCGGGCGAGGGGACCCAGTACTTC.

V gene TRBV6-2 or TRBV6-3 combines with J gene TRBJ2-7; the match to TRBD2 covers 8 bases. The CDR3 is made up of 15 amino acids. With V trimmed by 2 bases and J by 3 bases, 6 bases remained unmatched. Germline assignment: CDR1 MNHEY and CDR2 SVGEGT. The CDR3 sequence: CASSYAAGGFYEQYF. CDR3 bases: TGTGCCAGCAGTTACGCGGCGGGGGGTTTCTACGAGCAGTACTTC.

The rearrangement joins TRBV10-2 to TRBJ2-5; tentative D call: TRBD2 (5 bases). This CDR3 is built from 12 residues. Trimming shortened V by 3 bases and J by 5 bases, and 7 bases separated the two germline ends. CDR1 is WSHSY, CDR2 SAAADI, per germline. CDR3 amino acids: CASSEAVETQYF. The CDR3 bases are TGCGCCAGCAGTGAAGCGGTGGAGACCCAGTACTTC.

The V gene is TRBV7-2, the J gene TRBJ2-1; 8 positions match TRBD2. Per germline, CDR1 SGHTA and CDR2 FQGNSA. Trimming cost V 5 bases and J 12 bases; bases outside gene matches: 15. This CDR3 is 15 amino acids long. The DNA of the CDR3 is TGTGCCAGCAGCCCTCTAGCGGGCACTTTTCCTGGGCAGTTCTTC. It is translated as CASSPLAGTFPGQFF.

The chain joins TRBV7-2 to TRBJ1-4; D call uncertain. The CDR3 spans 12 residues. Trimming removed 5 bases at V and 8 bases at J, with 9 bases between. The germline gives CDR1 SGHTA, CDR2 FQGNSA. For the CDR3, the DNA is TGTGCCAGCAGCGTCAGAGGGGAAAAACTGTTTTTT. It specifies CASSVRGEKLFF.